The 12 T cell receptor beta chains presented below share a single source sample, sequenced in a study of T cell responses to AZD1222 COVID-19 vaccine. Only in-frame clones appear in the TCRdb table, and some are missing; sequencing was by immunoSEQ multiplex PCR. Here the sample spans some 150,000 clones, 80% to 90% being singletons. Sequencing was performed on peripheral blood, taken on day 0 of AZD1222 vaccination. These receptors all stem from an adult in good health.

This chain uses TRBV24-1 with TRBJ2-1, with TRBD1 as a possible D gene (5 bases). Germline values: CDR1 KGHDR, CDR2 SFDVKD. This CDR3 has 12 residues. Trimming shortened V by 4 bases and J by 11 bases, and 11 bases separated the two germline ends. The CDR3 bases are TGTGCCACCAGTGAAGGGGCTATTCAGCAGTTCTTC. The encoded protein is CATSEGAIQQFF.

V is TRBV13 and J is TRBJ1-3, with unresolved D. CDR1 PRHDT and CDR2 FYEKMQ come from the germline V gene (reference sequence). The ends were cut back, 1 base at V and 0 bases at J, with 13 bases in the middle. This CDR3 spans 17 amino acids. The CDR3 DNA reads TGTGCCAGCAGCTTAGCCCGCCGGATGATCTCTGGAAACACCATATATTTT. It codes for CASSLARRMISGNTIYF.

J is TRBJ1-3 and V is TRBV6-2 or TRBV6-3, with a possible D match to TRBD1 (6 bases). The CDR3 consists of 15 residues. Germline assignment: CDR1 MNHEY and CDR2 SVGEGT. Trimming left V 6 bases short and J 3 bases short, with 15 bases between. The CDR3 here is CASSHAQGSGNTIYF. DNA for the CDR3: TGTGCCAGCAGCCACGCGCAGGGGAGTGGAAACACCATATATTTT.

The V gene is TRBV25-1, the J gene TRBJ2-1, with D tentatively TRBD1 or TRBD2 (6 bases each). The V gene's germline CDR1 is MGHDK and CDR2 SYGVNS. V was shortened by 1 base and J by 9 bases, with 13 bases between the two germline ends. CDR3 size: 14 residues. The CDR3 DNA reads TGTGCCAGCAGTGAATCTTTAGGGGGGAGTGAGCAGTTCTTC. Translation gives CASSESLGGSEQFF.

V is TRBV2 and J is TRBJ1-1, with D hard to call. Trimming took off 8 bases at V and 5 bases at J, with 18 bases between the two ends. There are 14 residues in the CDR3. CDR1 and CDR2 from the germline V gene are SNHLY and FYNNEI. The CDR3 is CASFAGTAQTEAFF. The CDR3 coding sequence is TGTGCCAGCTTCGCAGGAACAGCCCAGACTGAAGCTTTCTTT.

The CDR3 DNA reads as TGTGCCAGCAGTTTAGGGGACGTATCCTACAATGAGCAGTTCTTC. Protein: CASSLGDVSYNEQFF. This chain joins TRBV28 and TRBJ2-1; D may correspond to TRBD1 or TRBD2 (5 bases each). The CDR3 contains 15 residues. CDR1 is MDHEN and CDR2 is SYDVKM in the germline V gene. V lost 2 bases and J lost 1, with 9 bases in between.

The rearrangement uses TRBV3-1 (or the pseudogene TRBV3-2) and TRBJ1-3; D is uncertain. V lost 4 bases and J lost 3, with 4 bases in between. CDR3 length equals 12 residues. The germline CDR1 and CDR2 sequences are LGHDT and YNNKEL (reference sequence). The CDR3 coding sequence is TGTGCCAGCAGCCTTTATGGAAACACCATATATTTT. It encodes CASSLYGNTIYF.

The gene calls are TRBV19 and TRBJ1-5, with D perhaps matching TRBD1 (5 bases). Germline V lookup: CDR1 LNHDA, CDR2 SQIVND (reference sequence). Trimming removed 1 base at V and 1 base at J, with 8 bases between. This CDR3 contains 15 residues. The CDR3 nucleotides read TGTGCCAGTAGTATAGTGGGGCTAAGCAATCAGCCCCAGCATTTT. Translation gives CASSIVGLSNQPQHF.

The chain links TRBV24-1 to TRBJ1-5; D ambiguous. The germline CDR1 and CDR2 sequences are KGHDR and SFDVKD. V dropped 5 bases and J dropped 4 bases, with 11 bases sitting between them. The CDR3 consists of 14 residues. The CDR3 sequence: CATSVGSFNQPQHF. In DNA, the CDR3 is TGTGCCACCAGTGTCGGCAGCTTTAATCAGCCCCAGCATTTT.

This chain's CDR3 is CASSPRTSTIFNEQFF. The CDR3, as DNA: TGTGCCAGCAGCCCCCGGACTAGCACCATCTTCAATGAGCAGTTCTTC. The V call is TRBV5-4, the J call TRBJ2-1; 8 bases align to TRBD2. The junction had 12 bases not matched to a gene; V was cut back by 4 bases and J by 6 bases. The germline V gene encodes CDR1 SGHNT and CDR2 YYREEE (reference sequence). The CDR3 has 16 amino acids.

The V and J genes are TRBV4-2 and TRBJ1-2; D is perhaps TRBD1 (5 bases). V was cut by 5 bases and J by 4 bases, with 20 bases left in between. This CDR3 has 16 residues. Per germline, CDR1 LGHNA and CDR2 YNFKEQ. The CDR3 protein is CASSSPDQGFGYGYTF. The CDR3 DNA follows: TGTGCCAGCAGCTCCCCCGATCAGGGTTTCGGCTATGGCTACACCTTC.

The chain employs TRBV15 and TRBJ1-1; TRBD1 might be the D (6 bases). The germline gives CDR1 LNHNV, CDR2 YYDKDF (reference sequence). This CDR3 comprises 16 residues. The V end was cut by 3 bases, the J end by 0 bases, with 14 bases between. CDR3 bases: TGTGCCACCAGCAGGGGGGCAGGCCGCTTGAACACTGAAGCTTTCTTT. It translates to CATSRGAGRLNTEAFF.